These 21 T cell receptor beta chains originate from one sample sequenced in a study of blood T cell repertoires in COVID-19. Libraries were prepared by immunoSEQ multiplex PCR; TCRdb keeps only in-frame clonotypes and omits some of them. The table shows about 200,000 clones, with 80% to 90% occurring only once. The sequencing input was peripheral blood. These receptor sequences come from a human donor with active or convalescent COVID-19. The donor label of this sample is uncertain.

V and J are TRBV12-3 or TRBV12-4 and TRBJ2-7, with 9 bases fitting TRBD1. V shed 6 bases and J 6 bases; nucleotides not matched to a gene: 6. The CDR3 is 13 amino acids. CDR3 DNA sequence: TGTGCCAGCAGAGGGACAGGGAAGGGCGAGCAGTACTTC. Encoded protein: CASRGTGKGEQYF.

The chain has TRBV27 and TRBJ2-7, with D maybe TRBD1 (6 bases). Germline values: CDR1 MNHEY, CDR2 SMNVEV (reference sequence). The length of the CDR3 is 13 residues. The V gene lost 6 bases and the J gene lost 5 bases, with 14 bases spanning the gap. This CDR3 reads CASSYYRAHEQYF. The CDR3 DNA reads TGTGCCAGCAGCTATTACAGGGCACACGAGCAGTACTTC.

This clone appeared once. The chain combines TRBV18 with TRBJ1-1; perhaps TRBD1 as D (5 bases). CDR1 is KGHSH, CDR2 LQKENI, per germline. V lost 4 bases and J 1 base, leaving 13 bases between the germline ends. The CDR3 extends over 15 amino acids. The CDR3 DNA is TGTGCCAGCTCACGCCCGCCGGGGGAGAACACTGAAGCTTTCTTT. Protein product: CASSRPPGENTEAFF.

The chain couples TRBV10-3 to TRBJ2-7; 8 bases map to TRBD2. V was clipped by 3 bases and J by 0 bases; unmatched bases: 7. Per germline, CDR1 ENHRY and CDR2 SYGVKD. The CDR3 runs to 16 residues. The CDR3 DNA reads TGTGCCATCAGTGATCAACTAGCGGACAGCTCCTACGAGCAGTACTTC. Encoded protein: CAISDQLADSSYEQYF.

This chain connects TRBV4-1 to TRBJ1-2; 8 nucleotides agree with TRBD1. In germline, CDR1 is MGHRA, CDR2 YSYEKL. The V and J ends lost 3 bases and 4 bases, in that order; junction bases with no gene match: 4. There are 14 residues in the CDR3. The DNA of the CDR3 is TGCGCCAGCAGCCACGCAGGGGGCCCCTATGGCTACACCTTC. Translated, it gives CASSHAGGPYGYTF.

This clone was counted only a few times. The V and J genes are TRBV28 and TRBJ2-7; D call uncertain. The CDR3 runs 13 residues. Germline-derived CDR1 and CDR2 are MDHEN and SYDVKM. The V gene lost 2 bases and the J gene lost 0 bases, with 5 bases spanning the gap. The CDR3 DNA sequence: TGTGCCAGCAGTTTACACGGCTCCTACGAGCAGTACTTC. This gives the protein CASSLHGSYEQYF.

This clone was found a few times. The V and J genes are TRBV4-3 and TRBJ2-1; possibly TRBD2 for D (7 bases). V was cut by 0 bases and J by 1 base, with 13 bases left in between. CDR1 and CDR2 (germline): LGHNA, YSLEER. This CDR3 spans 17 amino acids. CDR3 amino acids: CASSQDRRGGSYNEQFF. CDR3 sequence (DNA): TGCGCCAGCAGCCAAGACCGGAGGGGGGGATCCTACAATGAGCAGTTCTTC.

V usage is TRBV25-1 and J usage is TRBJ2-7; 8 bases line up with TRBD1. The germline gives CDR1 MGHDK, CDR2 SYGVNS. V was clipped by 1 base and J by 2 bases; unmatched bases: 10. This CDR3 is built from 17 residues. The CDR3 DNA is TGTGCCAGCAGTGAATCCCCCCAGGACAGGGCCGCCTACGAGCAGTACTTC. It specifies CASSESPQDRAAYEQYF.

V usage is TRBV5-1 and J usage is TRBJ1-2; the D gene is possibly TRBD1 (5 bases). The CDR3 extends over 15 amino acids. Trimming cost V 1 base and J 0 bases, with 10 bases left between them. CDR1 SGHRS and CDR2 YFSETQ come from the germline V gene. The CDR3 DNA reads TGCGCCAGCAGCTTGACAGGCCTCACTAACTATGGCTACACCTTC. Amino acids: CASSLTGLTNYGYTF.

The chain recombines TRBV18 with TRBJ2-1; TRBD2 aligns across 7 bases. CDR1 and CDR2 (germline): KGHSH, LQKENI. Trimming cost V 3 bases and J 9 bases; bases outside gene matches: 5. The CDR3 spans 13 residues. The chain's CDR3 is CASSPEGGGEQFF. The CDR3 nucleotides are TGTGCCAGCTCACCGGAGGGCGGGGGTGAGCAGTTCTTC.

This clone was seen only once. This chain links TRBV23-1 with TRBJ2-5; TRBD2 matches at 9 bases. TRBV23-1 is reported as an ORF; its role is uncertain. V dropped 4 bases and J dropped 2; count of bases not matched to a gene: 8. The CDR3 covers 16 residues. The CDR3 sequence: CASSLAGGWGQETQYF. In DNA form, the CDR3 reads TGCGCCAGCAGTCTGGCGGGGGGGTGGGGTCAAGAGACCCAGTACTTC.

V and J are TRBV7-2 and TRBJ1-3; D uncertain. The V end lost 3 bases, the J end lost 0 bases, and 6 bases lay between the germline ends. Germline V CDR1 and CDR2: SGHTA, FQGNSA. The CDR3 has 14 residues. CDR3 coding DNA: TGTGCCAGCAGCTTTAAGCTCTCTGGAAACACCATATATTTT. It codes for CASSFKLSGNTIYF.

The chain carries TRBV6-5 and TRBJ1-5; D ambiguous. Trimming took off 3 bases at V and 2 bases at J, with 8 bases between the two ends. The germline CDR1 and CDR2 sequences are MNHEY and SVGAGI. The length of the CDR3 is 14 residues. The CDR3 loop reads CASSYRQGNQPQHF. The CDR3, as DNA: TGTGCCAGCAGTTATCGGCAGGGCAATCAGCCCCAGCATTTT.

This clone has only a few counts. The CDR3 is CASSIDGRHSMNTEAFF. CDR3 DNA: TGTGCCAGTAGTATAGATGGTAGACACTCCATGAACACTGAAGCTTTCTTT. V and J are TRBV19 and TRBJ1-1, with D uncertain. The CDR3 consists of 17 residues. CDR1 is LNHDA and CDR2 is SQIVND in the germline V gene (reference sequence). V gave up 0 bases and J gave up 0 bases, with 14 bases separating them.

This chain joins TRBV9 and TRBJ1-5; D gene ambiguous. Germline CDR1 reads SGDLS; CDR2 reads YYNGEE. The CDR3 length is 15 residues. V was cut by 2 bases and J by 0 bases, with 9 bases left in between. CDR3 amino acids: CASSVSPNSNQPQHF. The CDR3 bases are TGTGCCAGCAGCGTTAGCCCGAATAGCAATCAGCCCCAGCATTTT.

The J gene is TRBJ2-3, the V gene TRBV3-1 (or the pseudogene TRBV3-2); no definite D call. The CDR3 loop spans 12 amino acids. Germline loops: CDR1 LGHDT, CDR2 YNNKEL (reference sequence). Trimming shortened V by 1 base and J by 4 bases, and 3 bases separated the two germline ends. The CDR3 coding sequence is TGTGCCAGCAGCCAAGTATCAGATACGCAGTATTTT. It yields the protein CASSQVSDTQYF.

V is TRBV2 and J is TRBJ2-2, with D tentatively TRBD1 (6 bases). Germline V gene data show CDR1 as SNHLY and CDR2 as FYNNEI. Trimming shortened V by 7 bases and J by 5 bases, and 11 bases separated the two germline ends. This CDR3 spans 13 amino acids. The CDR3 spells CASTQGITGELFF. The CDR3 DNA follows: TGTGCCAGCACCCAGGGGATAACCGGGGAGCTGTTTTTT.

This chain connects TRBV7-9 to TRBJ1-4; 7 nucleotides align to TRBD1. Germline V gene lookup returns CDR1 SEHNR and CDR2 FQNEAQ (reference sequence). The junction had 8 bases not matched to a gene; V was cut back by 5 bases and J by 8 bases. The CDR3 contains 14 residues. The CDR3 loop reads CASSLTQGVEKLFF. CDR3 nucleotides: TGTGCCAGCAGCCTCACCCAGGGGGTCGAAAAACTGTTTTTT.

V usage is TRBV4-2 and J usage is TRBJ2-6; 7 bases fit TRBD2. J lost 0 bases, V lost 0 bases, and 2 bases had no gene match. The CDR3 has 17 residues. CDR1 and CDR2 (germline): LGHNA, YNFKEQ. The CDR3 protein is CASSQEAGNSGANVLTF. Written as DNA, the CDR3 is TGTGCCAGCAGCCAAGAAGCGGGGAACTCTGGGGCCAACGTCCTGACTTTC.

The genes are TRBV4-1 and TRBJ1-2; D may be TRBD1 (6 bases). Between the trimmed V and J ends, which lost 4 bases and 1 base, there was a span of 13 bases. The CDR3 runs to 15 residues. The germline V gene has CDR1 MGHRA and CDR2 YSYEKL. CDR3: CASSPSEGVNYGYTF. CDR3 in DNA: TGCGCCAGCAGCCCATCCGAGGGGGTTAACTATGGCTACACCTTC.

This chain joins TRBV5-1 and TRBJ1-4; possible D gene TRBD1, 6 bases. With 1 base removed from V and 3 bases from J, the gap between germline ends came to 10 bases. The CDR3 runs 15 residues. CDR1 is SGHRS and CDR2 is YFSETQ in the germline V gene. The CDR3: CASSLTGSSNEKLFF. The CDR3 region has the DNA TGCGCCAGCAGCTTGACAGGGAGTTCTAATGAAAAACTGTTTTTT.